This paragraph reports one T cell receptor beta chain. Its antigen is undetermined. The sample is drawn from a study of T cell responses to AZD1222 COVID-19 vaccine. General study results and limits: Increased Spike-specific TCR breadth and depth were observed after two AZD1222 doses.

Deletions cut 3 bases from V and 8 bases from J, with 16 bases between. Germline lookup yields CDR1 SQVTM and CDR2 ANQGSEA. This CDR3 is built from 13 residues. The method was immunoSEQ multiplex PCR; TCRdb's version includes in-frame clones alone and lacks a portion of them. The sample includes 120,000 to 150,000 clones, about nine tenths of them seen just once. This specimen was peripheral blood, taken on day 0 of AZD1222 vaccination. V and J are TRBV29-1 and TRBJ1-2; D is uncertain. The receptor was isolated from an adult in good health. CDR3 sequence (DNA): TGCAGCGTTGAGGCAGAGGGATTCGGGGGCTACACCTTC. Its protein product is CSVEAEGFGGYTF.